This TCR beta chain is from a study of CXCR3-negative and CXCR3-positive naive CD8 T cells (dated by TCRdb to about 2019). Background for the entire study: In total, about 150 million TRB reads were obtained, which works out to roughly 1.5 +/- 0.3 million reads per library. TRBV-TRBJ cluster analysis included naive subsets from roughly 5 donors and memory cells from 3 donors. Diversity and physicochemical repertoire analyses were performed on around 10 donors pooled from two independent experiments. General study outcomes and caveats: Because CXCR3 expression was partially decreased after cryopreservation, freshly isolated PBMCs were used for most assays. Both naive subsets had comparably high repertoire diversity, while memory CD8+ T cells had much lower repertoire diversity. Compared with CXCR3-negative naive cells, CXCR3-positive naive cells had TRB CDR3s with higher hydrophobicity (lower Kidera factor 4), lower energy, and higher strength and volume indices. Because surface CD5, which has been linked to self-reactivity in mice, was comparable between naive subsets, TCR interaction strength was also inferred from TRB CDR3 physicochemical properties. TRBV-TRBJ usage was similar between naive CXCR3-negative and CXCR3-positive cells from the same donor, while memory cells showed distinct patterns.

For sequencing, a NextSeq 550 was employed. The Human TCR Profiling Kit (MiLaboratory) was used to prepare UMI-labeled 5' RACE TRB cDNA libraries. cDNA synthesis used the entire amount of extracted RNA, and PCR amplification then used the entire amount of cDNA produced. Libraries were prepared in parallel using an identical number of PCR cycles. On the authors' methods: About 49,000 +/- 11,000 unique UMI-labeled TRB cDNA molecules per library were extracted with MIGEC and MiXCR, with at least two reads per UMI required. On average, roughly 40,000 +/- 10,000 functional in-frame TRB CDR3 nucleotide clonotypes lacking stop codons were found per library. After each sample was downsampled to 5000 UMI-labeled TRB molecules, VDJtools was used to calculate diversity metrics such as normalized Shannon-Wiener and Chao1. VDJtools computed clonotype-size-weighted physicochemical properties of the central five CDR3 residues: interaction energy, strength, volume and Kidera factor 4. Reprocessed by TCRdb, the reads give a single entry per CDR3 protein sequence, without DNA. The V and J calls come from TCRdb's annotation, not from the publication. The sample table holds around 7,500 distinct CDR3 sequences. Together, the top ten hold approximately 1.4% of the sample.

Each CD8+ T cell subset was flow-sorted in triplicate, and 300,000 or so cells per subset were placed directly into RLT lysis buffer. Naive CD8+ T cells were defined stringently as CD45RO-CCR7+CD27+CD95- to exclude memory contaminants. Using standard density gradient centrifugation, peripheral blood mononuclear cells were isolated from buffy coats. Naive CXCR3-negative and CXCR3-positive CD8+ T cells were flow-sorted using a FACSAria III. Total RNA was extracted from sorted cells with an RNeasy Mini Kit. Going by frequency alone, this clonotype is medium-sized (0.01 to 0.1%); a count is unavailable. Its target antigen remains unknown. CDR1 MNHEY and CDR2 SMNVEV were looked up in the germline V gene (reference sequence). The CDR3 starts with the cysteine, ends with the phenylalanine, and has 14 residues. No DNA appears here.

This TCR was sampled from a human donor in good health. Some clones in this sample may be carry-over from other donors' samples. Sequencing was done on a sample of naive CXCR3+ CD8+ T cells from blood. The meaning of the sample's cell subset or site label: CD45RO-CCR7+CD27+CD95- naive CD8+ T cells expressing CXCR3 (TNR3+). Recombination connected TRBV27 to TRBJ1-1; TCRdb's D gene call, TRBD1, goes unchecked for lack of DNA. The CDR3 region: CASRLAGGNTEAFF.